The 23 T cell receptor beta chains below come from one sample, sequenced in a study of beta chain features in type 1 diabetes (dated by TCRdb to the late 2010s). The library relied on the immunoSEQ multiplex PCR assay. The entire amount of isolated RNA was reverse transcribed using the High Capacity cDNA Reverse Transcription Kit, so the sequenced TCRB transcripts were expressed ones. TCRdb mirrors the immuneACCESS table, restricted to in-frame sequences. Some clones are absent from its copies; in checked studies, under half trace to an unresolved V gene, and the reason for the others is unknown. Here the sample has about 320,000 clones; around 15% occur a single time. The ten top clones hold approximately 6.7% of the sample. The material sequenced was central memory CD4+ T cells from blood. These receptors originate from a man younger than 45 in good health.

V and J are TRBV9 and TRBJ2-3, with D tentatively TRBD2 (6 bases). The CDR3 loop spans 15 amino acids. Trimming removed 0 bases from V and 7 bases from J, with 15 bases in between. Per germline, CDR1 SGDLS and CDR2 YYNGEE. CDR3 DNA sequence: TGTGCCAGCAGCGTAGCCGACGGGAGTGTGAATACGCAGTATTTT. It specifies CASSVADGSVNTQYF.

The rearrangement joins TRBV5-4 to TRBJ2-1; TRBD1 might be the D (6 bases). Germline loops: CDR1 SGHNT, CDR2 YYREEE (reference sequence). CDR3 length: 14 residues. Trimming removed 0 bases at V and 12 bases at J, with 16 bases between. The CDR3 here is CASSLGSRDIAQFF. CDR3 nucleotides: TGTGCCAGCAGCTTGGGGTCCCGGGACATCGCGCAGTTCTTC.

This clone was seen a few times. The chain is built from TRBV4-2 and TRBJ1-1; D possibly corresponds to TRBD1 (6 bases). The CDR3 loop spans 14 amino acids. Germline V gene data show CDR1 as LGHNA and CDR2 as YNFKEQ. V was trimmed by 0 bases and J by 8 bases, leaving 13 bases between them. CDR3 DNA sequence: TGTGCCAGCAGCCAAGATAAGGGGGTGCGGGAAGCTTTCTTT. Translation: CASSQDKGVREAFF.

A word on this clone: The junction and the germline gene differ at one end; a read error may be behind it. CDR3 coding DNA: TGCGCCAGCAGCCCTCAGACAGGGGCCTTCCTGACTTTC. This encodes CASSPQTGAFLTF. V and J are TRBV7-2 and TRBJ2-6; 8 bases fit TRBD1. Germline lookup yields CDR1 SGHTA and CDR2 FQGNSA. The CDR3 sequence is 13 residues long.

The table lists this clone with many counts. The gene calls are TRBV7-8 and TRBJ1-4, with 9 bases fitting TRBD1. Germline-derived CDR1 and CDR2 are SGHVS and FQNEAQ. This CDR3 has 15 amino acids. Trimming cost V 5 bases and J 8 bases; bases outside gene matches: 9. CDR3 loop: CASSGRTGDGEKLFF. In DNA form, the CDR3 reads TGTGCCAGCAGCGGAAGGACAGGGGATGGGGAAAAACTGTTTTTT.

This clone was found a few times. The rearrangement links TRBV19 to TRBJ1-5, with TRBD1 matching 7 bases. The junction had 2 bases not matched to a gene; V was cut back by 5 bases and J by 4 bases. The germline gives CDR1 LNHDA, CDR2 SQIVND (reference sequence). The CDR3 has 13 amino acids. Written as DNA, the CDR3 is TGTGCCAGTAGTGGGGACAGAAATCAGCCCCAGCATTTT. The encoded protein is CASSGDRNQPQHF.

This clone was recorded many times. The chain has TRBV29-1 and TRBJ2-3, with a possible D match to TRBD1 (6 bases). The germline V and J ends were trimmed by 6 bases and 6 bases, with 22 bases remaining between them. The length of the CDR3 is 15 residues. From germline, CDR1 is SQVTM and CDR2 ANQGSEA. The CDR3 nucleotides are TGCAGCGTAGCTTCTACCAGGGGATTTCGGGATACGCAGTATTTT. Encoded protein: CSVASTRGFRDTQYF.

This rearrangement joins TRBV18 to TRBJ2-5; weak D call: TRBD2 (5 bases). V lost 3 bases to trimming and J lost 5 bases, with 13 bases between them. This CDR3 region has 14 residues. Per germline, CDR1 KGHSH and CDR2 LQKENI. The CDR3 sequence is CASSPRVNYETQYF. The DNA for the CDR3 is TGTGCCAGCTCACCGAGGGTGAACTATGAGACCCAGTACTTC. Looking up the rest from reference TRBV18 and TRBJ2-5 gives the full variable domain: NAGVMQNPRHLVRRRGQEARLRCSPMKGHSHVYWYRQLPEEGLKFMVYLQKENIIDESGMPKERFSAEFPKEGPSILRIQQVVRGDSAAYFCASSPRVNYETQYFGPGTRLLVL.

This chain joins TRBV7-2 and TRBJ2-1; no definite D call. This CDR3 is 11 amino acids long. CDR1 and CDR2 (germline): SGHTA, FQGNSA. The V end was cut by 7 bases, the J end by 4 bases, with 5 bases between. CDR3 sequence reads: CASTLYNEQFF. The CDR3 DNA follows: TGTGCCAGCACACTATACAATGAGCAGTTCTTC.

V usage is TRBV7-2 and J usage is TRBJ2-7, with D unclear. Per germline, CDR1 SGHTA and CDR2 FQGNSA. V lost 5 bases to trimming and J lost 4 bases, with 9 bases between them. The CDR3 runs 12 residues. The CDR3: CASSPTTYEQYF. The CDR3 region has the DNA TGTGCCAGCAGCCCCACCACTTACGAGCAGTACTTC.

On this clone itself: The junction departs from the called germline gene at one end, perhaps through a read error. V and J are TRBV6-6 and TRBJ1-1, with D unclear. Germline loops: CDR1 MNHNY, CDR2 SVGAGI (reference sequence). The CDR3 spans 13 residues. The CDR3 bases are TGTGCCAACAGTTACTACACGGTGTCTGAAGCTTTCTTT. Its translation is CANSYYTVSEAFF.

This clone was seen more than once but under ten times. The rearrangement joins TRBV7-9 to TRBJ1-1, with 7 bases lining up with TRBD1. CDR3 length: 14 amino acids. The trim removed 5 bases at V and 0 bases at J, leaving 3 bases unmatched. CDR1 is SEHNR, CDR2 FQNEAQ, per germline (reference sequence). This CDR3 reads CASSGDRLNTEAFF. CDR3 bases: TGTGCCAGCAGCGGGGACAGATTGAACACTGAAGCTTTCTTT.

This clone was detected many times. At one end the junction does not follow the germline gene, possibly because of a read error. J is TRBJ1-3 and V is TRBV6-1; possible D gene TRBD1, 6 bases. This CDR3 comprises 13 residues. Germline V CDR1 and CDR2: MNHNS, SASEGT. CDR3 region: CASSEAGQFIRDF. CDR3 nucleotide sequence: TGTGCCAGCAGTGAAGCGGGACAATTCATCCGGGATTTT.

This chain joins TRBV5-1 and TRBJ2-5; 12 bases are shared with TRBD2. This CDR3 contains 15 residues. Looked up from germline, CDR1 is SGHRS and CDR2 is YFSETQ. J lost 1 base, V lost 6 bases, and 4 bases had no gene match. In nucleotides, the CDR3 is TGCGCCAGCAAAGGGACTAGCGGGTTCCAAGAGACCCAGTACTTC. This codes for CASKGTSGFQETQYF.

V is TRBV7-9 and J is TRBJ1-2; D gene uncertain. The CDR3 runs 13 residues. Germline V gene sequence: CDR1 SEHNR, CDR2 FQNEAQ (reference sequence). The V end was cut by 5 bases, the J end by 4 bases, with 11 bases between. The chain's CDR3 is CASSPAAGYGYTF. The CDR3 region has the DNA TGTGCCAGCAGCCCCGCGGCCGGCTATGGCTACACCTTC.

This clone was recorded a few times. V is TRBV11-3 and J is TRBJ2-5; D is unclear. The CDR3 runs to 14 residues. Germline CDR1 SGHNT, CDR2 YENEEA. V was clipped by 4 bases and J by 4 bases, with 13 bases between them. The CDR3 spells CASSSPVDTETQYF. The CDR3, as DNA: TGTGCCAGCAGCTCACCGGTCGACACAGAGACCCAGTACTTC.

This clone was found a few times. The rearrangement uses TRBV19 and TRBJ1-6; D might be TRBD1 (5 bases). The CDR3 totals 13 residues. Germline CDR1 reads LNHDA; CDR2 reads SQIVND (reference sequence). Trimming left V 5 bases short and J 7 bases short, with 9 bases between. CDR3 nucleotide sequence: TGTGCCAGTAGTGAGGGGCGGAATTCACCCCTCCACTTT. Encoded protein: CASSEGRNSPLHF.

The chain is built from TRBV29-1 and TRBJ1-2, with D perhaps TRBD1 (5 bases). Germline V gene data show CDR1 as SQVTM and CDR2 as ANQGSEA. V lost 4 bases, J lost 7 bases, and 10 bases lay in between. The CDR3 runs 11 residues. The DNA of the CDR3 is TGCAGCGTTGCCGGGGCACGTGGCTACACCTTC. It yields the protein CSVAGARGYTF.

The chain employs TRBV7-8 and TRBJ2-2; a possible D gene is TRBD2 (7 bases). V lost 0 bases, J lost 5 bases, and 25 bases lay in between. The CDR3 runs to 20 residues. Germline values: CDR1 SGHVS, CDR2 FQNEAQ. The chain's CDR3 is CASSLAQWAGASRWTGELFF. For the CDR3, the DNA is TGTGCCAGCAGCTTAGCGCAGTGGGCGGGGGCCAGCCGGTGGACCGGGGAGCTGTTTTTT.

This chain uses TRBV27 with TRBJ2-1; TRBD2 aligns across 10 bases. The V gene end was trimmed by 6 bases and the J gene end by 7 bases; junction bases not matched to a gene: 9. Per the germline V gene, CDR1 is MNHEY and CDR2 is SMNVEV (reference sequence). The CDR3 contains 15 residues. CDR3 loop: CASRPLAGALNEQFF. DNA of the CDR3: TGTGCCAGCAGACCCCTAGCGGGAGCATTGAATGAGCAGTTCTTC.

The chain joins TRBV30 to TRBJ2-5, with D possibly TRBD2 on 6 matching bases. There are 12 residues in the CDR3. The germline V gene encodes CDR1 GTSNPN and CDR2 SVGIG (reference sequence). V dropped 8 bases and J dropped 4 bases, with 14 bases sitting between them. The CDR3, as DNA: TGTGCCGCAAATAGGGGAGGAGAGACCCAGTACTTC. It codes for CAANRGGETQYF.

This clone appeared a few times. The chain links TRBV6-5 to TRBJ2-3, with 10 nucleotides matching TRBD2. V was pared by 5 bases and J by 2 bases, with 4 bases of the junction left unmatched. Germline CDR1 reads MNHEY; CDR2 reads SVGAGI. The CDR3 is made up of 15 amino acids. The CDR3 sequence: CASSSGGANTDTQYF. Here the CDR3 DNA reads TGTGCCAGCAGTAGCGGGGGGGCCAACACAGATACGCAGTATTTT.

This clone was counted ten times or more. The chain couples TRBV7-2 to TRBJ2-5; tentative D call: TRBD1 (5 bases). Germline CDR1 is SGHTA and CDR2 is FQGNSA. Trimming removed 5 bases at V and 9 bases at J, with 16 bases between. This CDR3 has 13 residues. The CDR3 DNA sequence: TGTGCCAGCAGCCCTGGACATAGTGGTTCCCAGTACTTC. Translation gives CASSPGHSGSQYF.